The 23 T cell receptor beta chains reported below all come from one sample, sequenced in a study of cytomegalovirus exposure and HLA in healthy donors. 60 Vbeta and 13 Jbeta primers were used in PCR. Clones were sequenced by immunoSEQ multiplex PCR, and TCRdb holds only the in-frame ones, with some missing. The sample includes 150,000 to 200,000 clones, 70% to 80% of them seen just once. The sequenced material came from PBMCs. These receptors all come from a woman aged 25 to 39 in good health and CMV-seropositive.

Details on this clone: The junction differs from germline at one of its ends, possibly a read error. This chain connects TRBV7-2 to TRBJ2-1; 11 bases are a match to TRBD2. Looked up from germline, CDR1 is SGHTA and CDR2 is FQGNSA. The CDR3 extends over 15 amino acids. CDR3 amino acids: CASSVAGGPGNEQFF. For the CDR3, the DNA is TGTGCCAGCAGCGTAGCGGGAGGGCCGGGCAATGAGCAGTTCTTC.

The gene calls are TRBV5-1 and TRBJ2-5; D remains unclear. The CDR3 loop spans 13 amino acids. In germline, CDR1 is SGHRS, CDR2 YFSETQ. Trimming pared 5 bases from V and 0 bases from J, leaving 8 bases between. The chain's CDR3 is CASSGEYQETQYF. In DNA form, the CDR3 reads TGCGCCAGCAGTGGAGAATACCAAGAGACCCAGTACTTC.

V and J are TRBV5-8 and TRBJ1-1, with a tentative D call TRBD1 (5 bases). This CDR3 region has 13 residues. CDR1 and CDR2 from the germline V gene are SGHTS and YDEGEE. Trimming took 10 bases from V and 0 from J, leaving 13 bases between them. The CDR3 sequence: CASRAGMNTEAFF. In DNA form, the CDR3 reads TGTGCCTCAAGGGCAGGGATGAACACTGAAGCTTTCTTT.

V gene TRBV5-4 combines with J gene TRBJ2-7; TRBD2 matches 9 bases. The germline V gene has CDR1 SGHNT and CDR2 YYREEE (reference sequence). The CDR3 is 16 amino acids. With V trimmed by 0 bases and J by 5 bases, 9 bases remained unmatched. This chain's CDR3 is CASSLGRGSGSDEQYF. CDR3 DNA: TGTGCCAGCAGCTTGGGGCGGGGTAGCGGGAGTGACGAGCAGTACTTC.

The table lists this clone with a few counts. V gene TRBV9 combines with J gene TRBJ2-5; TRBD1 is a possible D gene (6 bases). This CDR3 spans 15 amino acids. Trimming removed 3 bases from V and 2 bases from J, with 14 bases in between. The V gene's germline CDR1 is SGDLS and CDR2 YYNGEE. The CDR3 DNA follows: TGTGCCAGCAGCGCTTTCGGTCAGGGGCAAGAGACCCAGTACTTC. This sequence encodes CASSAFGQGQETQYF.

This clone is a singleton in its sample. The rearrangement uses TRBV11-1 and TRBJ2-1; 11 nucleotides match TRBD2. The CDR3 covers 16 residues. Per germline, CDR1 SGHAT and CDR2 FQDESV (reference sequence). The trim removed 7 bases at V and 1 base at J, leaving 6 bases unmatched. CDR3 sequence (DNA): TGTGCCAGCACCCGACTAGCGGGAAAATCCTACAATGAGCAGTTCTTC. Translation gives CASTRLAGKSYNEQFF.

This chain connects TRBV6-5 to TRBJ1-1, with 9 bases fitting TRBD1. Germline trimming cut 7 bases from V and 10 bases from J; bases unmatched to any gene: 10. CDR3 length: 13 residues. Germline V gene data show CDR1 as MNHEY and CDR2 as SVGAGI. CDR3 in DNA: TGTGCCAGCACCAGTCCCGGGACAGGGAGAGCTTTCTTT. Protein: CASTSPGTGRAFF.

There are a few counts of this clone. The V call is TRBV28, the J call TRBJ2-7; 13 positions match TRBD2. Germline CDR1 and CDR2: MDHEN and SYDVKM. V lost 6 bases, J lost 4 bases, and 3 bases stayed unmatched. The CDR3 spans 14 residues. The CDR3 region is CASRGTSGTYEQYF. The DNA for the CDR3 is TGTGCCAGCAGGGGGACTAGCGGGACTTACGAGCAGTACTTC.

The chain uses TRBV6-5 and TRBJ2-7; the match to TRBD2 covers 9 bases. Trimming removed 6 bases from V and 2 bases from J; junction bases left unmatched: 2. Germline CDR1 is MNHEY and CDR2 is SVGAGI. The CDR3 loop spans 13 amino acids. CDR3: CASSLAGTYEQYF. The CDR3 DNA follows: TGTGCCAGCAGCCTAGCGGGGACCTACGAGCAGTACTTC.

V usage is TRBV6-6 and J usage is TRBJ1-1, with 7 bases that match TRBD1. Germline V gene data show CDR1 as MNHNY and CDR2 as SVGAGI (reference sequence). Trimming removed 6 bases from V and 0 bases from J; junction bases left unmatched: 4. The length of the CDR3 is 14 residues. CDR3 DNA sequence: TGTGCCAGCAGCTGGGGACAGATGAACACTGAAGCTTTCTTT. It translates to CASSWGQMNTEAFF.

The chain is built from TRBV6-6 and TRBJ1-2, with no clear D. Deletions cut 3 bases from V and 0 bases from J, with 5 bases between. Germline V gives CDR1 MNHNY, CDR2 SVGAGI (reference sequence). There are 13 residues in the CDR3. The CDR3 sequence is CASSYEPNYGYTF. CDR3 coding DNA: TGTGCCAGCAGTTATGAGCCTAACTATGGCTACACCTTC.

The rearrangement uses TRBV10-1 and TRBJ2-1, with 14 bases lining up with TRBD2. This CDR3 region has 16 residues. Germline assignment: CDR1 WNHNN and CDR2 SYGVQD (reference sequence). The V gene end was trimmed by 8 bases and the J gene end by 4 bases; junction bases not matched to a gene: 7. The CDR3 region has the DNA TGCGCCAGCGCTCTCGGGACTAGCGGGGGATACAATGAGCAGTTCTTC. It is translated as CASALGTSGGYNEQFF.

This clone has only one observation. The chain employs TRBV27 and TRBJ2-7; 8 bases align to TRBD2. Germline CDR1 is MNHEY and CDR2 is SMNVEV (reference sequence). This CDR3 comprises 14 residues. J gave up 7 bases and V 3 bases, and 8 bases lay outside the gene matches. CDR3 in amino acids: CASSLRAGVLEQYF. The DNA of the CDR3 is TGTGCCAGCAGTTTGAGAGCGGGAGTATTAGAGCAGTACTTC.

In this sample, this clone turned up a few times. V gene TRBV10-3 combines with J gene TRBJ2-5, with D tentatively TRBD1 (6 bases). Trimming stripped 6 bases from V and 2 bases from J, with 7 bases between. The CDR3 has 12 amino acids. Germline CDR1 reads ENHRY; CDR2 reads SYGVKD. The CDR3 region is CAIRDSQETQYF. The DNA of the CDR3 is TGTGCCATCAGGGACAGTCAAGAGACCCAGTACTTC.

The chain uses TRBV11-1 and TRBJ2-1, with 7 bases that match TRBD1. This CDR3 contains 15 residues. J gave up 9 bases and V 4 bases, and 12 bases lay outside the gene matches. In germline, CDR1 is SGHAT, CDR2 FQDESV (reference sequence). The CDR3, as DNA: TGTGCCAGCAGCTCCCACAGGGGCCGTACTGGTGAGCAGTTCTTC. Translation: CASSSHRGRTGEQFF. The variable domain in full, with the rest retrieved from reference TRBV11-1 and TRBJ2-1, is EAEVAQSPRYKITEKSQAVAFWCDPISGHATLYWYRQILGQGPELLVQFQDESVVDDSQLPKDRFSAERLKGVDSTLKIQPAELGDSAMYLCASSSHRGRTGEQFFGPGTRLTVL.

The rearrangement joins TRBV27 to TRBJ1-2; 10 bases are a match to TRBD1. Germline V gene data show CDR1 as MNHEY and CDR2 as SMNVEV (reference sequence). Trimming cost V 3 bases and J 3 bases; bases outside gene matches: 7. This CDR3 comprises 16 residues. The CDR3 sequence is CASSFQGTGEYYGYTF. CDR3 in DNA: TGTGCCAGCAGTTTTCAGGGGACAGGGGAATACTATGGCTACACCTTC.

This clone was counted between two and nine times. The chain combines TRBV2 with TRBJ2-2; 12 bases line up with TRBD2. With V trimmed by 6 bases and J by 2 bases, 7 bases remained unmatched. CDR3 size: 17 residues. Germline V gene lookup returns CDR1 SNHLY and CDR2 FYNNEI. The CDR3 protein is CASRRTSGALNTGELFF. DNA for the CDR3: TGTGCCAGCAGGAGGACTAGCGGGGCCCTTAACACCGGGGAGCTGTTTTTT.

This rearrangement joins TRBV27 to TRBJ2-7; 8 bases match TRBD1. CDR3 length equals 15 residues. J was trimmed by 3 bases and V by 6 bases; bases with no gene match: 10. Germline V gene data show CDR1 as MNHEY and CDR2 as SMNVEV (reference sequence). The CDR3 spells CASSLAGTGYYEQYF. The DNA of the CDR3 is TGTGCCAGCAGCCTCGCCGGGACAGGCTACTACGAGCAGTACTTC.

The gene calls are TRBV9 and TRBJ2-7; possible D gene TRBD2, 6 bases. Trimming shortened V by 0 bases and J by 2 bases, and 15 bases separated the two germline ends. Germline V gene data show CDR1 as SGDLS and CDR2 as YYNGEE. This CDR3 contains 16 residues. Here the CDR3 DNA reads TGTGCCAGCAGCGTAGGGGGGGTGGGAGTCGCCTACGAGCAGTACTTC. Its translation: CASSVGGVGVAYEQYF.

The gene calls are TRBV6-4 and TRBJ2-6; unclear D gene. From germline, CDR1 is MRHNA and CDR2 SNTAGT. This CDR3 contains 13 residues. V was clipped by 8 bases and J by 3 bases, with 8 bases between them. As DNA, the CDR3 is TGTGCCAGCTCTCCGGGTGGGGCCAACGTCCTGACTTTC. Protein sequence: CASSPGGANVLTF.

The table lists this clone with a count of one. The chain has TRBV6-1 and TRBJ2-7; the D gene is possibly TRBD1 (6 bases). CDR3 length: 12 residues. Germline V gives CDR1 MNHNS, CDR2 SASEGT. Between the trimmed V and J ends, which lost 8 bases and 0 bases, there was a span of 8 bases. DNA of the CDR3: TGTGCCAGCCCAGGGGACTCCTACGAGCAGTACTTC. It yields the protein CASPGDSYEQYF.

This sequence joins TRBV19 and TRBJ1-2; D perhaps matches TRBD1 (5 bases). Trimming took off 1 base at V and 1 base at J, with 10 bases between the two ends. The CDR3 totals 15 residues. Germline values: CDR1 LNHDA, CDR2 SQIVND (reference sequence). CDR3 in DNA: TGTGCCAGTAGTATAGGGACACGAGATAACTATGGCTACACCTTC. This sequence encodes CASSIGTRDNYGYTF.

J is TRBJ2-3 and V is TRBV2, with a possible D match to TRBD1 (5 bases). Looked up from germline, CDR1 is SNHLY and CDR2 is FYNNEI. V lost 7 bases, J lost 3 bases, and 14 bases lay in between. This CDR3 is 14 amino acids long. CDR3 residues: CASIWQGGTDTQYF. Here the CDR3 DNA reads TGTGCCAGCATTTGGCAGGGTGGGACAGATACGCAGTATTTT.